This entry lists 23 T cell receptor beta chains sequenced from one sample in a study of CD8 T cells in ankylosing spondylitis. Notes on the study in general: In ankylosing spondylitis blood, a motif of seven or eight highly homologous TCR beta variants appeared characteristic.

Each CDR3 protein is one row after TCRdb ran MiXCR on the 5' RACE reads. Among approximately 300,000 distinct CDR3 sequences listed, 8% were seen once. These TCRs' antigens remain unknown. Sequencing was performed on blood, either unsorted or a sorted T cell fraction (not recorded which). The receptor source for this set is a male donor with ankylosing spondylitis.

The chain couples TRBV5-1 to TRBJ1-2, with D possibly matching TRBD1 (6 bases). The CDR3 contains 14 residues. CDR1 and CDR2 from the germline V gene are SGHRS and YFSETQ. V was clipped by 4 bases and J by 7 bases, with 17 bases between them. For the CDR3, the DNA is TGCGCCAGCAGCCGAGGAATACAGGGAGTTGGCTACACCTTC. This codes for CASSRGIQGVGYTF.

This chain uses TRBV12-3 or TRBV12-4 with TRBJ2-1; D may be TRBD1 (5 bases). V lost 0 bases to trimming and J lost 5 bases, with 11 bases between them. The CDR3 covers 15 residues. In DNA, the CDR3 is TGTGCCAGCAGTTTAGCGGGTTCAGGGCACAATGAGCAGTTCTTC. It specifies CASSLAGSGHNEQFF.

V is TRBV6-5 and J is TRBJ2-1; 8 nucleotides agree with TRBD2. V shed 4 bases and J 5 bases; nucleotides not matched to a gene: 7. The CDR3 length is 15 residues. From germline, CDR1 is MNHEY and CDR2 SVGAGI. The chain's CDR3 is CASSSSGRDDNEQFF. In DNA form, the CDR3 reads TGTGCCAGCAGTTCAAGCGGGAGAGATGACAATGAGCAGTTCTTC.

This clonotype was seen more than once but under ten times. The rearrangement uses TRBV2 and TRBJ2-1, with D tentatively TRBD2 (6 bases). Germline V CDR1 and CDR2: SNHLY, FYNNEI. The CDR3 runs 10 residues. The V end was cut by 6 bases, the J end by 12 bases, with 9 bases between. The CDR3 loop reads CASSGSGQFF. CDR3 sequence (DNA): TGTGCCAGCAGCGGGAGCGGGCAGTTCTTC.

This chain links TRBV12-3 or TRBV12-4 with TRBJ2-1, with TRBD2 as a possible D gene (6 bases). CDR3 size: 15 residues. Trimming cost V 4 bases and J 6 bases, with 16 bases left between them. Here the CDR3 reads CASSSYQDGSNEQFF. The CDR3 DNA is TGTGCCAGCAGTTCCTATCAGGACGGGAGCAATGAGCAGTTCTTC.

This clonotype was counted only a few times. The chain is built from TRBV6-2 or TRBV6-3 and TRBJ2-1; D tentatively fits TRBD1 or TRBD2 (5 bases each). Germline V gene sequence: CDR1 MNHEY, CDR2 SVGEGT. The V end lost 7 bases, the J end lost 3 bases, and 19 bases lay between the germline ends. The CDR3 runs 16 residues. This chain's CDR3 is CASKDTGTAVYNEQFF. CDR3 coding DNA: TGTGCCAGCAAGGATACCGGGACCGCAGTCTACAATGAGCAGTTCTTC.

This clonotype was counted at least ten times. The chain uses TRBV27 and TRBJ1-5; D is undetermined. The germline V and J ends were trimmed by 3 bases and 0 bases, with 6 bases remaining between them. The germline gives CDR1 MNHEY, CDR2 SMNVEV (reference sequence). The CDR3 is 14 amino acids. DNA of the CDR3: TGTGCCAGCAGTTTTCACGGTAGCAATCAGCCCCAGCATTTT. Protein product: CASSFHGSNQPQHF.

Only a few counts were recorded for this clonotype. V usage is TRBV20-1 and J usage is TRBJ2-2, with D tentatively TRBD1 or TRBD2 (5 bases each). Deletions cut 3 bases from V and 7 bases from J, with 18 bases between. Germline CDR1 is DFQATT and CDR2 is SNEGSKA (reference sequence). The CDR3 sequence is 15 residues long. DNA of the CDR3: TGCAGTGCTAGGCCCGGGACCCACCCGAGCGGGGAGCTGTTTTTT. This translates into CSARPGTHPSGELFF.

This clonotype was found a few times. The chain is built from TRBV6-1 and TRBJ2-7; 10 nucleotides align to TRBD2. CDR1 is MNHNS, CDR2 SASEGT, per germline. Trimming cost V 7 bases and J 2 bases; bases outside gene matches: 8. CDR3 length equals 15 residues. The DNA of the CDR3 is TGTGCCAGCACCCCTCGGACTAGCGGCACCTACGAGCAGTACTTC. Its protein product is CASTPRTSGTYEQYF.

The chain recombines TRBV9 with TRBJ2-5; unclear D gene. CDR1 is SGDLS, CDR2 YYNGEE, per germline. Trimming took 4 bases from V and 1 from J, leaving 8 bases between them. This CDR3 spans 13 amino acids. The chain's CDR3 is CASSRAPQETQYF. CDR3 DNA: TGTGCCAGCAGCAGGGCGCCCCAAGAGACCCAGTACTTC.

The V and J genes are TRBV5-1 and TRBJ1-2, with a weak D call TRBD1 (5 bases). CDR3 length: 14 amino acids. V lost 0 bases, J lost 7 bases, and 13 bases lay in between. Germline V gene sequence: CDR1 SGHRS, CDR2 YFSETQ. This CDR3 reads CASSLASDGGGYTF. CDR3 in DNA: TGCGCCAGCAGCTTGGCTTCGGACGGGGGTGGCTACACCTTC.

This clonotype showed up just a few times. The chain is built from TRBV4-1 and TRBJ1-1; 7 bases fit TRBD1. The CDR3 length is 15 residues. Per germline, CDR1 MGHRA and CDR2 YSYEKL. V dropped 3 bases and J dropped 7; count of bases not matched to a gene: 11. CDR3 region: CASSQRARDSLEAFF. The CDR3 DNA reads as TGCGCCAGCAGCCAGAGGGCTCGGGACAGCCTTGAAGCTTTCTTT.

In this sample, this clonotype turned up many times. The chain uses TRBV12-3 or TRBV12-4 and TRBJ2-3, with D possibly called TRBD1 or TRBD2 (5 bases each). The V end lost 6 bases, the J end lost 4 bases, and 5 bases lay between the germline ends. CDR3 length: 11 amino acids. CDR3 nucleotide sequence: TGTGCCAGCAGGGGACCAGATACGCAGTATTTT. The encoded protein is CASRGPDTQYF.

This clonotype has a handful of counts. J is TRBJ1-1 and V is TRBV7-2, with 8 nucleotides matching TRBD1. The CDR3 consists of 13 residues. V lost 5 bases to trimming and J lost 7 bases; unmatched junction nucleotides: 6. CDR1 is SGHTA, CDR2 FQGNSA, per germline. CDR3 region: CASSLQGAGEAFF. The CDR3 DNA sequence: TGTGCCAGCAGCCTCCAGGGGGCGGGTGAAGCTTTCTTT.

V and J are TRBV7-9 and TRBJ2-3; TRBD1 aligns across 7 bases. The V segment lost 6 bases and the J segment 4 bases; nucleotides outside the gene matches: 13. Germline CDR1 is SEHNR and CDR2 is FQNEAQ (reference sequence). The CDR3 length is 16 residues. The CDR3 DNA reads as TGTGCCAGCAGGGTTCCGCTAGAGAGGGGGCCAGATACGCAGTATTTT. Protein: CASRVPLERGPDTQYF.

The chain combines TRBV29-1 with TRBJ2-3; 12 bases line up with TRBD2. The CDR3 consists of 15 residues. V gave up 7 bases and J gave up 4 bases; unmatched junction bases: 9. Germline V gene data show CDR1 as SQVTM and CDR2 as ANQGSEA. The CDR3, as DNA: TGCAGCGCCGAGGGACTAGCGGGTTCCCCAGATACGCAGTATTTT. As protein: CSAEGLAGSPDTQYF.

This clonotype was recorded a few times. The chain combines TRBV5-1 with TRBJ2-1, with TRBD2 matching over 9 bases. V shed 3 bases, J shed 12 bases, and the junction held 13 bases outside the gene matches. There are 15 residues in the CDR3. Germline V CDR1 and CDR2: SGHRS, YFSETQ. CDR3 DNA sequence: TGCGCCAGCAGCTCAACCGGGACTAGCCAACGAAGGCAGTTCTTC. Translating it yields CASSSTGTSQRRQFF.

This clonotype occurred many times. V is TRBV4-3 and J is TRBJ2-1; 8 bases map to TRBD2. In germline, CDR1 is LGHNA, CDR2 YSLEER. J lost 2 bases, V lost 4 bases, and 10 bases had no gene match. CDR3 length: 17 amino acids. The CDR3 DNA reads as TGCGCCAGCAGCCCTAGGGGAAGCGGGAGTCCCTACAATGAGCAGTTCTTC. This sequence encodes CASSPRGSGSPYNEQFF.

The CDR3 DNA sequence: TGCGCCAGCAGCTTTTGGACCCCAGATACGCAGTATTTT. Translation gives CASSFWTPDTQYF. The V gene is TRBV5-1, the J gene TRBJ2-3; D not certain. With 2 bases removed from V and 4 bases from J, the gap between germline ends came to 8 bases. Per germline, CDR1 SGHRS and CDR2 YFSETQ. CDR3 length: 13 amino acids.

This clonotype was seen at least ten times. The V gene is TRBV5-1, the J gene TRBJ1-1; a possible D gene is TRBD1 (6 bases). CDR1 is SGHRS and CDR2 is YFSETQ in the germline V gene. The CDR3 runs to 14 residues. Trimming took off 0 bases at V and 5 bases at J, with 11 bases between the two ends. CDR3 protein: CASSLEQGSTEAFF. As DNA, the CDR3 is TGCGCCAGCAGCTTGGAACAGGGCTCGACTGAAGCTTTCTTT.

The chain links TRBV10-3 to TRBJ2-7; either TRBD1 or TRBD2 may fit D (6 bases each). The CDR3 extends over 13 amino acids. In germline, CDR1 is ENHRY, CDR2 SYGVKD. V lost 7 bases, J lost 4 bases, and 14 bases lay in between. The CDR3 region is CAINRERGYEQYF. The CDR3 DNA sequence: TGTGCCATCAATCGGGAGAGGGGGTACGAGCAGTACTTC.

The chain recombines TRBV25-1 with TRBJ2-7; no definite D call. The CDR3 runs to 11 residues. The germline V gene encodes CDR1 MGHDK and CDR2 SYGVNS. V lost 2 bases and J 3 bases, leaving 2 bases between the germline ends. CDR3 in amino acids: CASSEHYEQYF. CDR3 nucleotides: TGTGCCAGCAGTGAACACTACGAGCAGTACTTC.

This clonotype turned up a few times. The rearrangement links TRBV12-3 or TRBV12-4 to TRBJ1-5; TRBD1 agrees at 7 bases. J was trimmed by 1 base and V by 5 bases; bases with no gene match: 14. There are 18 residues in the CDR3. As DNA, the CDR3 is TGTGCCAGCAGTCCGGAGGGTCGACAGGGCAGGAGCAATCAGCCCCAGCATTTT. This translates into CASSPEGRQGRSNQPQHF.